This TCR beta chain comes out of a study of T cell repertoires in cytomegalovirus infection. Via MiXCR, TCRdb re-called the reads, giving one row per CDR3 protein. The table has about 330,000 distinct CDR3 sequences, about 35% seen once; the top ten hold about 13%. This clonotype was counted ten times or more. No antigen is known for it. V shed 6 bases and J 2 bases; nucleotides not matched to a gene: 4. The germline V gene has CDR1 SEHNR and CDR2 FQNEAQ (reference sequence). This CDR3 is built from 14 residues. The sample in question was cultured PBMCs, obtained from culture after CMV antigen stimulation. The chain joins TRBV7-9 to TRBJ2-5; 9 positions agree with TRBD2. This TCR was sampled from a human donor in good health (CMV status not recorded). Some clones in this sample may be carry-over from other donors' samples. The CDR3 nucleotides are TGTGCCAGCAGACGTACTAGCGGGCAAGAGACCCAGTACTTC. It encodes CASRRTSGQETQYF.